The clone carrying this T cell receptor (beta chain) has a handful of counts. Its antigen is not known. TCRdb processed the RACE reads anew with MiXCR; each CDR3 protein has one entry. The sample records about 260,000 distinct CDR3 sequences, about 9% being singletons. These data originate in a study of human T cells and chemical hapten exposure. Study details: Alopecia areata, totalis or universalis affected patients who were mostly female. Study-wide results and caveats: TCRs above 1 in 1000 frequency stayed constant with DPC sensitization. It was expanded TCRs that formed significantly more large CDR3 similarity clusters than controls did.

The sample's time point: pre-sensitization, week 0. Treatment described: therapeutic diphenylcyclopropenone sensitization with weekly scalp DPC. Total RNA was isolated from whole blood that had not been fractionated. The CDR3 is made up of 16 amino acids. Germline V lookup: CDR1 DFQATT, CDR2 SNEGSKA (reference sequence). V was pared by 0 bases and J by 5 bases, with 12 bases of the junction left unmatched. The chain employs TRBV20-1 and TRBJ1-1, with 7 bases identical to TRBD1. The sequenced sample was whole blood, obtained in connection with sensitization to the hapten diphenylcyclopropenone (DPC). The origin of this receptor is a woman between 35 and 50 years old with alopecia areata. Some clones in this sample may be carry-over from other donors' samples. The CDR3 is CSARDPLAGGITEAFF. DNA of the CDR3: TGCAGTGCTAGAGATCCGTTGGCAGGGGGTATTACTGAAGCTTTCTTT.